The present T cell receptor (beta chain) was sequenced within a study of blood T cell repertoires in COVID-19. About the research overall: Researchers got acute and convalescent COVID-19 samples from the United States, Italy and Spain.

Assignments of participants to cohorts depended upon their own reported clinical history. Libraries were prepared by immunoSEQ multiplex PCR; TCRdb keeps only in-frame clonotypes and omits some of them. This sample carries a few hundred thousand clones, 80% to 90% of them seen once, and the ten largest clones take 3.5% to 4.5%. This TCR derives from a woman between 35 and 50 years old with acute COVID-19. The sample comprised PBMCs or T cells enriched from blood (not recorded which).

The CDR3 region has the DNA TGTGCCAGCAGCGCAGGGGCGCGACCTTGGGGGCAGTTCTTC. Amino acid sequence: CASSAGARPWGQFF. This sequence joins TRBV5-8 and TRBJ2-1; TRBD1 might be the D (6 bases). The CDR3 is 14 residues long. The germline CDR1 and CDR2 sequences are SGHTS and YDEGEE. V dropped 4 bases and J dropped 12 bases, with 20 bases sitting between them.